This is a list of T cell receptor beta chains from one sample in a study of T cell changes during pregnancy in multiple sclerosis. Produced via immunoSEQ multiplex PCR; TCRdb's table is partial and in-frame only. The sample records around 66,000 clones, 91% being singletons. The sequenced sample was peripheral blood, obtained after pregnancy. Source of these receptors: a female donor in good health, enrolled as a control in a pregnancy study. Each CDR3 is given with its conserved first and last residue. A D gene is named only where the DNA matches it firmly. Not all rows give a size; the values are once, few, many and, for expanded clones, a class.

>TRBV7-2|NA|TRBJ2-4|NA
CASSPGENIQYF
TGTGCCAGCAGCCCCGGGGAAAACATTCAGTACTTC
>TRBV19|TRBD1|TRBJ2-7|NA
CASSWTGSLPGEQYF
TGTGCCAGTAGTTGGACAGGAAGCCTCCCGGGTGAGCAGTACTTC
>TRBV30|NA|TRBJ1-2|NA
CAWRQAGNYGYTF
TGTGCCTGGAGACAGGCAGGAAACTATGGCTACACCTTC
>TRBV30|TRBD1|TRBJ2-3|NA
CAWTGQGFVDTQYF
TGTGCCTGGACAGGACAGGGGTTTGTTGATACGCAGTATTTT
>TRBV5-6|TRBD1|TRBJ1-2|NA
CASSLGNPGQEAGGYTF
TGTGCCAGCAGCTTGGGGAATCCGGGACAGGAGGCGGGTGGCTACACCTTC
>TRBV5-6|NA|TRBJ2-5|once
CASSIPTRSQETQYF
TGTGCCAGCAGCATCCCGACAAGAAGCCAAGAGACCCAGTACTTC
>TRBV10-3|TRBD1|TRBJ1-3|NA
CAISERLTGQGSHIYF
TGTGCCATCAGTGAGAGACTCACGGGACAGGGCTCTCACATATATTTT
>TRBV9|TRBD2|TRBJ2-3|once
CASSVVGGSGGRTDTQYF
TGTGCCAGCAGCGTAGTAGGAGGAAGCGGGGGGCGCACAGATACGCAGTATTTT
>TRBV9|NA|TRBJ1-4|NA
CASSAGTDPTNEKLFF
TGTGCCAGCAGCGCCGGGACTGATCCAACTAATGAAAAACTGTTTTTT
>TRBV9|TRBD1|TRBJ2-5|once
CASSANRGQGETQYF
TGTGCCAGCAGCGCCAACAGGGGGCAAGGAGAGACCCAGTACTTC
>TRBV19|NA|TRBJ1-5|NA
CASSQGRDQPQHF
TGTGCCAGTAGTCAGGGTAGGGATCAGCCCCAGCATTTT
>TRBV7-3|NA|TRBJ1-1|few
CASSLGSGTEAFF
TGTGCCAGCAGCTTAGGAAGCGGCACTGAAGCTTTCTTT
>TRBV30|TRBD2|TRBJ2-7|once
CAWSRGGHEQYF
TGTGCCTGGAGTCGGGGGGGCCACGAGCAGTACTTC
>TRBV19|NA|TRBJ1-4|NA
CASSIPTGSNEKLFF
TGTGCCAGTAGTATTCCAACAGGGTCTAATGAAAAACTGTTTTTT
>TRBV2|NA|TRBJ1-2|once
CASRETVSNYGYTF
TGTGCCAGCAGAGAGACAGTATCTAACTATGGCTACACCTTC
>TRBV6-4|NA|TRBJ1-2|NA
CASGRDWGRDYGYTF
TGTGCCAGCGGAAGAGATTGGGGGCGCGACTATGGCTACACCTTC
>TRBV6-4|NA|TRBJ1-2|NA
CASSDSFQENGYTF
TGTGCCAGCAGTGACTCGTTCCAGGAAAATGGCTACACCTTC
>TRBV5-1|TRBD2|TRBJ2-3|NA
CASSLEGTSGGAADTQYF
TGCGCCAGCAGCTTGGAAGGGACTAGCGGGGGGGCCGCAGATACGCAGTATTTT
>TRBV5-4|TRBD1|TRBJ2-7|NA
CASSLRQGVGEQYF
TGTGCCAGCAGCTTGAGACAGGGGGTAGGCGAGCAGTACTTC
>TRBV5-1|TRBD1|TRBJ2-7|NA
CASHTKTGGIWEQYF
TGCGCCAGCCATACAAAGACAGGGGGAATATGGGAGCAGTACTTC
>TRBV4-3|TRBD1|TRBJ1-4|NA
CASSPQTGVGEKLFF
TGCGCCAGCAGCCCTCAAACAGGGGTGGGGGAAAAACTGTTTTTT
>TRBV29-1|TRBD2|TRBJ2-1|NA
CSCRWRLAGYNEQFF
TGCAGCTGCAGGTGGAGGCTAGCGGGGTACAATGAGCAGTTCTTC
>TRBV5-4|NA|TRBJ1-2|NA
CASSLVGDRWNYGYTF
TGTGCCAGCAGCTTGGTAGGAGATCGGTGGAACTATGGCTACACCTTC
>TRBV7-3|TRBD2|TRBJ2-1|NA
CASSLFPGLAGKDEQFF
TGTGCCAGCAGCTTATTTCCGGGACTAGCGGGAAAGGATGAGCAGTTCTTC
>TRBV7-3|NA|TRBJ1-1|NA
CASSSPRGGLGGHLSGTEAFF
TGTGCCAGCAGCTCCCCGAGAGGTGGGCTAGGGGGTCATCTAAGTGGAACTGAAGCTTTCTTT
>TRBV6-5|NA|TRBJ1-2|NA
CASSSDISGGYTF
TGTGCCAGCAGCTCGGACATCTCGGGTGGCTACACCTTC
>TRBV15|NA|TRBJ1-3|NA
CATSARSTVSGNTIYF
TGTGCCACCAGCGCCCGGTCGACAGTCTCTGGAAACACCATATATTTT
>TRBV9|TRBD1|TRBJ1-6|NA
CASSETGERNSPLHF
TGTGCCAGCAGCGAGACAGGGGAGAGGAATTCACCCCTCCACTTT
>TRBV5-6|TRBD1|TRBJ2-7|NA
CASSSGTGGPYEQYF
TGTGCCAGCAGCTCCGGGACAGGGGGCCCCTACGAGCAGTACTTC
>TRBV30|NA|TRBJ2-7|NA
CAWERSYEQYF
TGTGCCTGGGAACGGTCCTACGAGCAGTACTTC
>TRBV5-6|NA|TRBJ1-2|NA
CASSFEGDRGYTF
TGTGCCAGCAGCTTTGAAGGAGATCGGGGCTACACCTTC
>TRBV6-5|NA|TRBJ2-7|NA
CASSQIQGASYEQYF
TGTGCCAGCAGCCAAATACAGGGAGCCTCCTACGAGCAGTACTTC
>TRBV9|NA|TRBJ1-1|NA
CASSGPQGTEAFF
TGTGCCAGCAGCGGACCACAGGGAACTGAAGCTTTCTTT
>TRBV7-2|NA|TRBJ2-1|NA
CASSLAGPSNEQFF
TGTGCCAGCAGCTTAGCGGGTCCTAGCAATGAGCAGTTCTTC
>TRBV12-5|NA|TRBJ2-7|NA
CASDRGGNEQYF
TGTGCTAGTGACCGGGGTGGGAACGAGCAGTACTTC